This T cell receptor (beta chain) was profiled in a study of blood T cell repertoires in COVID-19. Study-wide background: Acute and convalescent COVID-19 samples came from the United States, Italy and Spain.

Per the authors' pipeline: Estimation of nucleated cell counts relied on the amplification of reference gene primers. Using immunoSEQ multiplex PCR, the repertoire was profiled, and TCRdb retains in-frame clones only, with some absent. Clone size and V and J calls were adopted from that table, with D and trimming inferred from the DNA. The sample includes 330,000 or so clones, 80% to 90% of them seen just once. Germline CDR1 is SGHDN and CDR2 is FVKESK. After removal of 4 bases from V and 8 bases from J, the junction contained 8 bases not matched to a gene. The CDR3 covers 14 residues. This chain joins TRBV14 and TRBJ2-1; 7 bases align to TRBD2. Material for sequencing was PBMCs or T cells enriched from blood (not recorded which). The receptor was derived from a man under 40 who had recovered from COVID-19. CDR3 in DNA: TGTGCCAGCAGCCTATTCTGGGGGGGGGATGAGCAGTTCTTC. Translating it yields CASSLFWGGDEQFF.